This TCR beta chain was captured by sequencing in a study of cytotoxic CD8 clonotypes in ibrutinib-treated CLL. Study-level information: On average, each sample had roughly 230,000 productive templates and around 100,000 productive rearrangements.

This clone has more than one count but fewer than ten. The antigen remains undetermined. For TCR beta libraries, around 2 micrograms of genomic DNA were obtained from cryopreserved PBMCs. Overall study findings and caveats: Upon ibrutinib response clonality rose, and upon progression it fell back toward baseline. At baseline, clonality was higher than in age-matched healthy donors and correlated with CD8+ counts.

This CDR3 contains 14 residues. V was cut by 1 base and J by 7 bases, with 13 bases left in between. The germline V gene has CDR1 SEHNR and CDR2 FQNEAQ (reference sequence). Here immunoSEQ multiplex PCR was the method, and the copy in TCRdb shows in-frame clones only, minus some. The sample holds some 200,000 clones, around 72% seen once. V gene TRBV7-9 combines with J gene TRBJ1-1; no clear D gene. This sample comprised PBMCs, obtained after 24 months of ibrutinib treatment. The sequence was collected from a human donor with chronic lymphocytic leukemia. CDR3 DNA: TGTGCCAGCAGCTTAGTAGGGTCGTCAGGTGAAGCTTTCTTT. Amino acid sequence: CASSLVGSSGEAFF.